This T cell receptor (beta chain) was recorded in a study of a mutant IDH1 vaccine in newly diagnosed glioma. Background on the study: The start of vaccination came 4-6 weeks after radiotherapy alone, or with temozolomide cycles. The timing of visit V12 was week 35, and that of visit V13 was week 47.

Method: immunoSEQ multiplex PCR; TCRdb's copy keeps in-frame clones and lacks some. This table has about 56,000 clones, less than 90% appearing once. Overall study results and limits: Pseudoprogression seemed unlinked to shifts in top peripheral T cell clonotypes.

The sample's time point: week 47, end of study. Mutant IDH1 20-mer peptide, at 300 ug, made up each vaccine dose, with topical imiquimod. Points on this clone: No antigen is known for it.

Losses at the gene ends were 0 bases for V and 5 bases for J; bases not matched to a gene: 5. Per germline, CDR1 LGHNA and CDR2 YNFKEQ. The CDR3 is 18 amino acids. This chain joins TRBV4-2 and TRBJ2-2; 14 nucleotides match TRBD2. This TCR was recovered from a woman in her forties or fifties with glioma. This specimen was PBMCs, taken from a glioma patient whose treatment included an IDH1 peptide vaccine. CDR3: CASSQETSGGAGTGELFF. DNA for the CDR3: TGTGCCAGCAGCCAAGAGACTAGCGGGGGGGCTGGGACCGGGGAGCTGTTTTTT.